This passage covers 24 T cell receptor beta chains from one sample sequenced in a study of cytomegalovirus exposure and HLA in healthy donors. Libraries were prepared by immunoSEQ multiplex PCR; TCRdb keeps only in-frame clonotypes and omits some of them. The sample yields some 150,000 clones, approximately 86% seen once. Material for sequencing was PBMCs. These TCRs come from a man younger than 35 in good health and CMV-seropositive.

This chain uses TRBV27 with TRBJ2-7; D remains ambiguous. The CDR3 contains 14 residues. The V end lost 9 bases, the J end lost 2 bases, and 17 bases lay between the germline ends. The germline V gene has CDR1 MNHEY and CDR2 SMNVEV (reference sequence). The chain's CDR3 is CASVRHGKPYEQYF. The CDR3 coding sequence is TGTGCCAGTGTACGTCACGGTAAGCCCTACGAGCAGTACTTC.

A word on this clone: An end of the junction does not agree with germline; a read error may underlie this. This rearrangement joins TRBV7-7 to TRBJ2-1; TRBD2 matches at 10 bases. The CDR3 is 15 amino acids. CDR1 is SSHAT and CDR2 is FNYEAQ in the germline V gene (reference sequence). CDR3: CASSPGTSAYNEQFF. For the CDR3, the DNA is TGTGCTAGCAGCCCCGGGACTAGCGCCTACAATGAGCAGTTCTTC.

Only a few counts were recorded for this clone. This rearrangement joins TRBV28 to TRBJ1-5, with 7 bases matching TRBD1. J was trimmed by 6 bases and V by 5 bases; bases with no gene match: 10. The germline V gene encodes CDR1 MDHEN and CDR2 SYDVKM. The CDR3 sequence is 15 residues long. CDR3 sequence: CASSTIVGGVQPQHF. The CDR3 DNA reads as TGTGCCAGCAGTACGATTGTAGGGGGCGTTCAGCCCCAGCATTTT.

The CDR3 DNA sequence: TGTGCCAGCAGTGGGGGACTAGCGGGACACTCCTACGAGCAGTACTTC. It encodes CASSGGLAGHSYEQYF. The chain is built from TRBV6-1 and TRBJ2-7; 13 positions match TRBD2. The V gene's germline CDR1 is MNHNS and CDR2 SASEGT. The V gene end was trimmed by 4 bases and the J gene end by 0 bases; junction bases not matched to a gene: 3. This CDR3 contains 16 residues.

The CDR3 nucleotides are TGTGCCAGCAGCCCCACAGGGGTTTCCTACAATGAGCAGTTCTTC. This sequence encodes CASSPTGVSYNEQFF. The chain carries TRBV7-3 and TRBJ2-1, with TRBD1 matching 7 bases. Germline V gives CDR1 SGHTA, CDR2 FQGTGA. The V segment lost 5 bases and the J segment 1 base; nucleotides outside the gene matches: 5. The CDR3 runs to 15 residues.

The chain uses TRBV5-6 and TRBJ2-5; 7 nucleotides line up with TRBD1. CDR1 is SGHDT and CDR2 is YYEEEE in the germline V gene. CDR3 length: 13 residues. V trimming: 0 bases; J trimming: 4 bases; junction bases outside the gene matches: 0. The CDR3: CASSLDRGETQYF. The DNA for the CDR3 is TGTGCCAGCAGCTTGGACAGGGGAGAGACCCAGTACTTC.

The CDR3 loop is CASSVGGLATGEQYF. In DNA, the CDR3 is TGTGCCAGCAGCGTAGGTGGGCTAGCGACGGGCGAGCAGTACTTC. The gene calls are TRBV9 and TRBJ2-7, with D maybe TRBD2 (6 bases). V lost 0 bases and J 6 bases, leaving 16 bases between the germline ends. CDR1 is SGDLS, CDR2 YYNGEE, per germline. CDR3 size: 15 residues.

The V call is TRBV7-2, the J call TRBJ2-7, with a weak D call TRBD1 (6 bases). The CDR3 has 15 amino acids. V was clipped by 5 bases and J by 4 bases, with 18 bases between them. The germline V gene encodes CDR1 SGHTA and CDR2 FQGNSA. CDR3: CASSASGTRSYEQYF. As DNA, the CDR3 is TGTGCCAGCAGCGCCTCCGGGACAAGGTCATACGAGCAGTACTTC. Together with reference TRBV7-2 and TRBJ2-7, the CDR3 gives the full variable domain: GAGVSQSPSNKVTEKGKDVELRCDPISGHTALYWYRQSLGQGLEFLIYFQGNSAPDKSGLPSDRFSAERTGGSVSTLTIQRTQQEDSAVYLCASSASGTRSYEQYFGPGTRLTVT.

V usage is TRBV18 and J usage is TRBJ2-1, with D possibly matching TRBD2 (5 bases). The CDR3 is 17 amino acids. V dropped 2 bases and J dropped 5 bases, with 19 bases sitting between them. Per the germline V gene, CDR1 is KGHSH and CDR2 is LQKENI. The CDR3 DNA reads as TGTGCCAGCTCACCATCCCGGGATTCCAGTGGGCACAATGAGCAGTTCTTC. This sequence encodes CASSPSRDSSGHNEQFF.

V is TRBV9 and J is TRBJ1-2, with a possible D match to TRBD1 (5 bases). Trimming cost V 4 bases and J 3 bases, with 16 bases left between them. In germline, CDR1 is SGDLS, CDR2 YYNGEE. The CDR3 spans 15 residues. CDR3 DNA: TGTGCCAGCAGCCCCCATAGGGGTGTGGACTATGGCTACACCTTC. It yields the protein CASSPHRGVDYGYTF.

This clone came up once. This chain joins TRBV6-5 and TRBJ1-2; tentative D call: TRBD1 (5 bases). V was pared by 0 bases and J by 4 bases, with 12 bases between. This CDR3 is 15 amino acids long. Germline CDR1 and CDR2: MNHEY and SVGAGI. The CDR3 nucleotides are TGTGCCAGCAGTTACTCAGGAGGGCAGGGCTATGGCTACACCTTC. Encoded protein: CASSYSGGQGYGYTF.

The CDR3 DNA reads as TGTGCCAGCAGCCAAGTGGAAGGAGCGGTAAAGTTTGGCTACACCTTC. Translation: CASSQVEGAVKFGYTF. V usage is TRBV4-2 and J usage is TRBJ1-2, with D uncertain. V was pared by 1 base and J by 7 bases, with 19 bases between. CDR3 size: 16 residues. The V gene's germline CDR1 is LGHNA and CDR2 YNFKEQ.

The CDR3 nucleotides read TGTGCCAGCAGCTTGCGCGTTCAAGAGACCCAGTACTTC. Amino acids: CASSLRVQETQYF. V and J are TRBV5-6 and TRBJ2-5; D remains unclear. Germline values: CDR1 SGHDT, CDR2 YYEEEE. The CDR3 runs to 13 residues. Trimming shortened V by 1 base and J by 2 bases, and 6 bases separated the two germline ends.

J is TRBJ1-1 and V is TRBV5-6; 11 nucleotides agree with TRBD1. The CDR3 is 14 residues long. The germline gives CDR1 SGHDT, CDR2 YYEEEE. Germline trimming cut 4 bases from V and 7 bases from J; bases unmatched to any gene: 6. The CDR3 DNA reads TGTGCCAGCAGCAGCCGGGACAGGGGGTTTGAAGCTTTCTTT. Protein: CASSSRDRGFEAFF.

This chain uses TRBV7-6 with TRBJ2-7, with 8 nucleotides matching TRBD1. Per the germline V gene, CDR1 is SGHVS and CDR2 is FNYEAQ. Unmatched junction bases numbered 10, after V lost 1 base and J lost 5 bases. CDR3 size: 16 residues. Here the CDR3 reads CASSLGPRDRKDEQYF. The CDR3 DNA reads as TGTGCCAGCAGCTTAGGCCCCCGGGACAGGAAAGACGAGCAGTACTTC.

This rearrangement joins TRBV4-1 to TRBJ2-7; D uncertain. Trimming left V 0 bases short and J 3 bases short, with 3 bases between. CDR3 length: 12 residues. The germline V gene encodes CDR1 MGHRA and CDR2 YSYEKL. CDR3 nucleotides: TGCGCCAGCAGCCAAGACAGCTACGAGCAGTACTTC. It encodes CASSQDSYEQYF.

This clone is a singleton in its sample. The chain uses TRBV10-3 and TRBJ2-7, with a tentative D call TRBD2 (5 bases). V was pared by 6 bases and J by 5 bases, with 14 bases between. The CDR3 runs to 13 residues. Germline loops: CDR1 ENHRY, CDR2 SYGVKD. CDR3 region: CAIRLVATNEQYF. In DNA, the CDR3 is TGTGCCATCAGGCTAGTAGCGACTAACGAGCAGTACTTC.

V and J are TRBV5-1 and TRBJ2-5; TRBD2 might be the D (6 bases). The ends were cut back, 4 bases at V and 0 bases at J, with 10 bases in the middle. The CDR3 is 14 residues long. From germline, CDR1 is SGHRS and CDR2 YFSETQ. The chain's CDR3 is CASSRDWNQETQYF. Here the CDR3 DNA reads TGCGCCAGCAGCCGGGACTGGAACCAAGAGACCCAGTACTTC.

This clone was recorded only once. This chain links TRBV6-5 with TRBJ2-7; D not resolved. The germline V and J ends were trimmed by 4 bases and 3 bases, with 10 bases remaining between them. Looked up from germline, CDR1 is MNHEY and CDR2 is SVGAGI. CDR3 length: 13 amino acids. The CDR3 region is CASSSSYDYEQYF. Here the CDR3 DNA reads TGTGCCAGCAGTTCGAGCTACGACTACGAGCAGTACTTC.

The chain recombines TRBV7-3 with TRBJ2-7; D possibly corresponds to TRBD2 (6 bases). The length of the CDR3 is 15 residues. Trimming removed 3 bases at V and 3 bases at J, with 15 bases between. CDR1 is SGHTA, CDR2 FQGTGA, per germline. CDR3 nucleotide sequence: TGTGCCAGCAGCTTGGGAGCGGGCCCCCACTACGAGCAGTACTTC. This codes for CASSLGAGPHYEQYF.

The chain combines TRBV5-1 with TRBJ2-2, with D possibly matching TRBD2 (5 bases). V lost 0 bases and J 4 bases, leaving 7 bases between the germline ends. Germline V gene data show CDR1 as SGHRS and CDR2 as YFSETQ. The CDR3 is made up of 14 amino acids. The DNA of the CDR3 is TGCGCCAGCAGCTTGGATGGAGGCACCGGGGAGCTGTTTTTT. This codes for CASSLDGGTGELFF.

This chain uses TRBV7-3 with TRBJ1-1; no clear D gene. V was trimmed by 1 base and J by 0 bases, leaving 6 bases between them. Germline values: CDR1 SGHTA, CDR2 FQGTGA. This CDR3 comprises 14 residues. CDR3 sequence reads: CASSLNHVNTEAFF. The CDR3 coding sequence is TGTGCCAGCAGCTTAAATCATGTGAACACTGAAGCTTTCTTT.

This clone was recorded once. This sequence joins TRBV19 and TRBJ1-2, with D possibly being TRBD1 (6 bases). The CDR3 runs 19 residues. Germline CDR1 reads LNHDA; CDR2 reads SQIVND (reference sequence). Deletions cut 7 bases from V and 4 bases from J, with 31 bases between. The CDR3 DNA reads as TGTGCCAGTATGGGATTGACAGGCAAAAACTCAGACTACTCCTATGGCTACACCTTC. Amino acid sequence: CASMGLTGKNSDYSYGYTF.

The genes are TRBV10-3 and TRBJ1-2, with 12 positions matching TRBD1. The CDR3 is 14 residues long. J lost 4 bases, V lost 8 bases, and 5 bases had no gene match. Germline V gene sequence: CDR1 ENHRY, CDR2 SYGVKD. In nucleotides, the CDR3 is TGTGCCATCTCTACGGGACAGGGGGCCTATGGCTACACCTTC. It specifies CAISTGQGAYGYTF.